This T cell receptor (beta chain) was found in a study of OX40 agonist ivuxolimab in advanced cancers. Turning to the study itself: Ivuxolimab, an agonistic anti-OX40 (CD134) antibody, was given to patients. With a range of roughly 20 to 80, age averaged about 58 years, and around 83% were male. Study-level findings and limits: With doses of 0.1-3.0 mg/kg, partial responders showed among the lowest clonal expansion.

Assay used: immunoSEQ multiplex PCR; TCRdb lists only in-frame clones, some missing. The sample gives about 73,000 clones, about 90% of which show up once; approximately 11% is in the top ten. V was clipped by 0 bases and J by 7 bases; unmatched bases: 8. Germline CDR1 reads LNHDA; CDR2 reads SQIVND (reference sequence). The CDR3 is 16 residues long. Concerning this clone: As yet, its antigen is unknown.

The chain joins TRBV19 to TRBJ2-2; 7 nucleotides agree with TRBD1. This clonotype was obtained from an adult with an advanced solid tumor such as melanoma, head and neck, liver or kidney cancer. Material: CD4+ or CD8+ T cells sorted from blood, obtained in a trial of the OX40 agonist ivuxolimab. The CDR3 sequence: CASSIDPGTVIGELFF. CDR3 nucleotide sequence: TGTGCCAGTAGTATAGATCCGGGGACAGTTATCGGGGAGCTGTTTTTT. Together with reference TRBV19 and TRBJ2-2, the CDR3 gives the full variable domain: DGGITQSPKYLFRKEGQNVTLSCEQNLNHDAMYWYRQDPGQGLRLIYYSQIVNDFQKGDIAEGYSVSREKKESFPLTVTSAQKNPTAFYLCASSIDPGTVIGELFFGEGSRLTVL.